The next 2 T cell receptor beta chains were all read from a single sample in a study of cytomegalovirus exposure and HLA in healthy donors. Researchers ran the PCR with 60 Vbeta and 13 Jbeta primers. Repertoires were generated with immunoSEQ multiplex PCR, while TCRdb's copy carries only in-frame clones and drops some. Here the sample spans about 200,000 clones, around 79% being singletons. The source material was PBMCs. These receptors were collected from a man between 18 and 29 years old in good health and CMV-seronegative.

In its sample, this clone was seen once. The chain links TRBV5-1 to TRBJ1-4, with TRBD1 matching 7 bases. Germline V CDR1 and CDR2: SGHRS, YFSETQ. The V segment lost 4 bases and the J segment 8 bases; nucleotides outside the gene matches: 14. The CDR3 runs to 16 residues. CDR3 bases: TGCGCCAGCAGCGAGAGAAACAGGGGCGGTCGGGAAAAACTGTTTTTT. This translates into CASSERNRGGREKLFF.

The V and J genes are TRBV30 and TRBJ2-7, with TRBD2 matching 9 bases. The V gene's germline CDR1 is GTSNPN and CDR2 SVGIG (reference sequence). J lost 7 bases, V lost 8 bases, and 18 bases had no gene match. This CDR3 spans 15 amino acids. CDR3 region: CAGNRGLAGKREQYF. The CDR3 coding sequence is TGTGCCGGGAATCGTGGGCTAGCGGGGAAACGGGAGCAGTACTTC. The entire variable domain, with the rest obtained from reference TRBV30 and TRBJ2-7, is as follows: SQTIHQWPATLVQPVGSPLSLECTVEGTSNPNLYWYRQAAGRGLQLLFYSVGIGQISSEVPQNLSASRPQDRQFILSSKKLLLSDSGFYLCAGNRGLAGKREQYFGPGTRLTVT.